Shown below are 21 T cell receptor beta chains from a single sample sequenced in a study of blood T cells in healthy people across ages. The authors ran a second PCR of 7 to 11 cycles using a sample-barcoded 5' primer and a J-beta primer mix. TCRdb used MiXCR to reprocess the 5' RACE reads, holding one entry per CDR3 protein. The sample has 900,000 to 950,000 distinct CDR3 sequences, approximately 32% seen once. In addition, the sample was reused for a study of T cells of mothers and their children.

Sequenced: blood. These receptors were obtained from a woman aged 40 to 50 in good health.

This clonotype was seen many times. This chain connects TRBV10-3 to TRBJ1-5; TRBD1 is a possible D gene (6 bases). V dropped 2 bases and J dropped 4 bases, with 6 bases sitting between them. The CDR3 covers 13 residues. Germline V CDR1 and CDR2: ENHRY, SYGVKD. This CDR3 reads CAISEDRNQPQHF. CDR3 nucleotides: TGTGCCATCAGTGAGGACAGGAATCAGCCCCAGCATTTT.

CDR3: CSARDPGTGIGNTIYF. DNA for the CDR3: TGCAGTGCTAGAGATCCCGGGACAGGGATCGGAAACACCATATATTTT. V and J are TRBV20-1 and TRBJ1-3; 9 positions agree with TRBD1. The germline gives CDR1 DFQATT, CDR2 SNEGSKA (reference sequence). The CDR3 is 16 residues long. V trimming: 0 bases; J trimming: 4 bases; junction bases outside the gene matches: 7.

This clonotype was observed many times. The chain joins TRBV28 to TRBJ1-1; D is uncertain. V dropped 5 bases and J dropped 0 bases, with 10 bases sitting between them. Germline lookup yields CDR1 MDHEN and CDR2 SYDVKM. The length of the CDR3 is 14 residues. CDR3: CASSQDAVNTEAFF. In DNA form, the CDR3 reads TGTGCCAGCAGTCAAGATGCGGTGAACACTGAAGCTTTCTTT.

With respect to this clonotype: Given a much more abundant clone one base away, this may be a read error. The chain carries TRBV28 and TRBJ2-4, with 8 bases identical to TRBD1. The CDR3 covers 14 residues. The ends lost 5 bases at V and 8 bases at J; junction bases unmatched: 8. Germline V gene data show CDR1 as MDHEN and CDR2 as SYDVKM. This CDR3 is CASSLTGGRDIQYF. CDR3 nucleotide sequence: TGTGCCAGCAGTCTCACAGGGGGTAGGGACATTCAGTACTTC.

The gene calls are TRBV7-2 and TRBJ1-5; D gene ambiguous. V was pared by 5 bases and J by 4 bases, with 15 bases between. The V gene's germline CDR1 is SGHTA and CDR2 FQGNSA. The CDR3 totals 15 residues. DNA for the CDR3: TGTGCCAGCAGCCCTTTAGGGCGCGGGAATCAGCCCCAGCATTTT. The encoded protein is CASSPLGRGNQPQHF.

In the case of this clonotype: A much larger clonotype is one base distant, so this may be a read error. This chain uses TRBV7-2 with TRBJ2-7; D remains ambiguous. This CDR3 region has 14 residues. The germline CDR1 and CDR2 sequences are SGHTA and FQGNSA. V lost 5 bases to trimming and J lost 7 bases, with 18 bases between them. The CDR3 DNA sequence: TGTGCCAGCAGCCCTGGGCGGCGAAACAATGAGCAGTACTTC. The encoded protein is CASSPGRRNNEQYF.

The chain is built from TRBV29-1 and TRBJ1-2; D possibly corresponds to TRBD1 (5 bases). With 4 bases removed from V and 2 bases from J, the gap between germline ends came to 14 bases. Germline CDR1 and CDR2: SQVTM and ANQGSEA. The CDR3 contains 14 residues. The chain's CDR3 is CSVGKGSMNYGYTF. The DNA for the CDR3 is TGCAGCGTTGGTAAGGGGTCCATGAACTATGGCTACACCTTC.

In its sample, this clonotype was seen a few times. The chain combines TRBV27 with TRBJ1-5, with D perhaps matching TRBD1 (6 bases). The CDR3 has 14 amino acids. V dropped 3 bases and J dropped 4 bases, with 10 bases sitting between them. CDR1 and CDR2 from the germline V gene are MNHEY and SMNVEV (reference sequence). For the CDR3, the DNA is TGTGCCAGCAGTTTCTCCGGACAGAATCAGCCCCAGCATTTT. Translated: CASSFSGQNQPQHF.

The chain uses TRBV18 and TRBJ1-1; 8 bases agree with TRBD1. There are 14 residues in the CDR3. From germline, CDR1 is KGHSH and CDR2 LQKENI. The V and J ends lost 3 bases and 5 bases, in that order; junction bases with no gene match: 5. The CDR3 bases are TGTGCCAGCTCACCTCCCGGGACAGGAACTGAAGCTTTCTTT. Amino acid sequence: CASSPPGTGTEAFF.

V gene TRBV20-1 combines with J gene TRBJ1-1, with D maybe TRBD1 (6 bases). The germline CDR1 and CDR2 sequences are DFQATT and SNEGSKA (reference sequence). The length of the CDR3 is 15 residues. The CDR3 nucleotides are TGCAGAGGCGTACAGGGCCCAGGTTTTGTTACTGAAGCTTTCTTT. It encodes CRGVQGPGFVTEAFF.

This clonotype showed up many times. The genes are TRBV7-9 and TRBJ2-1; 15 nucleotides align to TRBD2. Germline assignment: CDR1 SEHNR and CDR2 FQNEAQ (reference sequence). Unmatched junction bases numbered 8, after V lost 5 bases and J lost 9 bases. The CDR3 sequence is 16 residues long. The CDR3 DNA follows: TGTGCCAGCAGCGCATCCGGGACTAGCGGGGGGATTGAGCAGTTCTTC. Encoded protein: CASSASGTSGGIEQFF.

This clonotype was found many times. This rearrangement joins TRBV5-1 to TRBJ2-7; D is possibly TRBD1 (6 bases). CDR1 and CDR2 (germline): SGHRS, YFSETQ. The CDR3 extends over 15 amino acids. The ends were cut back, 4 bases at V and 7 bases at J, with 21 bases in the middle. CDR3 nucleotides: TGCGCCAGCAGCCGGGACACACCAACCATGGGGGAGCAGTACTTC. Its protein product is CASSRDTPTMGEQYF.

This clonotype was observed many times. This chain joins TRBV29-1 and TRBJ2-5; D is undetermined. The CDR3 has 10 residues. From germline, CDR1 is SQVTM and CDR2 ANQGSEA. DNA of the CDR3: TGCAACGGATCTGAAGAGACCCAGTACTTC. Translation gives CNGSEETQYF.

The V call is TRBV6-2 or TRBV6-3, the J call TRBJ2-7, with 13 bases that match TRBD2. The germline V gene has CDR1 MNHEY and CDR2 SVGEGT. The J segment lost 6 bases and the V segment lost 6 bases, leaving 5 bases of the junction unmatched. The length of the CDR3 is 14 residues. Here the CDR3 DNA reads TGTGCCAGCAGACGGACTAGCGGGAGCGTCGAGCAGTACTTC. Protein product: CASRRTSGSVEQYF.

The genes are TRBV4-3 and TRBJ2-7, with D possibly TRBD2 on 5 matching bases. V was clipped by 0 bases and J by 5 bases, with 14 bases between them. Per the germline V gene, CDR1 is LGHNA and CDR2 is YSLEER. The CDR3 has 15 residues. CDR3 DNA: TGCGCCAGCAGCCAAGATCGGGCAAGTAGCGACGAGCAGTACTTC. Translating gives CASSQDRASSDEQYF.

The chain uses TRBV7-8 and TRBJ2-4, with TRBD2 matching 13 bases. Per germline, CDR1 SGHVS and CDR2 FQNEAQ. Germline trimming cut 5 bases from V and 6 bases from J; bases unmatched to any gene: 7. The CDR3 is 16 amino acids. The CDR3 here is CASSTGLAGALNIQYF. CDR3 nucleotides: TGTGCCAGCAGCACCGGACTAGCGGGGGCCCTAAACATTCAGTACTTC.

Remarks on this clonotype: Possible read error: a much larger clone is one base away. The rearrangement joins TRBV2 to TRBJ2-4; D might be TRBD1 or TRBD2, each matching 6 bases. V dropped 4 bases and J dropped 13 bases, with 23 bases sitting between them. Germline assignment: CDR1 SNHLY and CDR2 FYNNEI. The CDR3 loop spans 15 amino acids. The DNA of the CDR3 is TGTGCCAGCAGTGTGGAGGGGGTGTTCATGAATGAGCAGTACTTC. Residues: CASSVEGVFMNEQYF.

This clonotype appeared a few times. The chain joins TRBV12-3 or TRBV12-4 to TRBJ2-5; D unresolved. The length of the CDR3 is 15 residues. V was cut by 3 bases and J by 5 bases, with 16 bases left in between. The CDR3 bases are TGTGCCAGCAGTTTTTCCGCTGGATCCGGGGAGACCCAGTACTTC. It encodes CASSFSAGSGETQYF.

This clonotype showed up just a few times. The chain recombines TRBV27 with TRBJ2-4, with no clear D. The CDR3 loop spans 13 amino acids. The V gene's germline CDR1 is MNHEY and CDR2 SMNVEV (reference sequence). V was pared by 5 bases and J by 0 bases, with 5 bases between. The CDR3 loop reads CASSTLAKNIQYF. The CDR3 DNA reads TGTGCCAGCAGTACCTTAGCCAAAAACATTCAGTACTTC.

With respect to this clonotype: Relative to the germline gene, one junction end is altered; a read error may explain this. The gene calls are TRBV6-6 and TRBJ2-3; D ambiguous. CDR1 and CDR2 (germline): MNHNY, SVGAGI (reference sequence). The CDR3 runs 11 residues. Written as DNA, the CDR3 is TGTGCCAGCAGTGCCGTTGATACGCGGTATTTT. Protein product: CASSAVDTRYF.

This clonotype appeared many times. The chain has TRBV29-1 and TRBJ2-1; 9 bases fit TRBD1. This CDR3 comprises 15 residues. V lost 7 bases and J lost 4; bases outside the gene matches: 11. Per the germline V gene, CDR1 is SQVTM and CDR2 is ANQGSEA. CDR3 in amino acids: CSGNSGDRDYNEQFF. The CDR3 bases are TGCAGCGGCAATTCCGGGGACAGGGATTACAATGAGCAGTTCTTC.